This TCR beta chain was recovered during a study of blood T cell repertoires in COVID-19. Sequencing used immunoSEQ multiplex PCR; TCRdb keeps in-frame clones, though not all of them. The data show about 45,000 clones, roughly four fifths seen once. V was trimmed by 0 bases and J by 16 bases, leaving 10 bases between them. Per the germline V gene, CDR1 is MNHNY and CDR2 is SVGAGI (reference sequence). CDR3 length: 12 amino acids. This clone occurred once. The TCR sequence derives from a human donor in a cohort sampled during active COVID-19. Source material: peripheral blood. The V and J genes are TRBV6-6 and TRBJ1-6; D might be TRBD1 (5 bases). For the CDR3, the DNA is TGTGCCAGCAGTTACTCGAGACAGCAACTCCACTTT. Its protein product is CASSYSRQQLHF.